The rows below give T cell receptor beta chains drawn from one sample of a study of blood T cell repertoires in COVID-19. The assay was immunoSEQ multiplex PCR, and TCRdb's table has in-frame clones only and misses some. This table holds 200,000 to 250,000 clones, under 90% found once. Sequencing used PBMCs or T cells enriched from blood (not recorded which). All receptors derive from a woman aged 55-69 years who had recovered from COVID-19. CDR3s include the opening cysteine and the closing phenylalanine or tryptophan. D genes are given only for firm matches. Part of the rows lack a size; the others show once, few, many or a class for expanded clones.

v_gene	j_gene	abundance	d_gene	CDR3aa	CDR3nt
TRBV5-8	TRBJ2-7	NA	TRBD1	CASSIGTGRYEQYF	TGTGCCAGCAGCATCGGGACAGGGCGGTACGAGCAGTACTTC
TRBV28	TRBJ2-1	NA	TRBD2	CASKPPGLAGVDEQFF	TGTGCCAGCAAACCACCGGGACTAGCGGGAGTGGATGAGCAGTTCTTC
TRBV4-2	TRBJ2-7	many	TRBD1	CASSPDGTGIWKQYF	TGTGCCAGCAGCCCGGACGGGACAGGGATCTGGAAGCAGTACTTC
TRBV5-5	TRBJ2-7	NA	TRBD1	CASSPGQEPRSYEQYF	TGTGCCAGCAGCCCCGGACAGGAACCAAGATCCTACGAGCAGTACTTC
TRBV4-1	TRBJ1-5	NA	NA	CASSQEAPNQPQHF	TGCGCCAGCAGCCAAGAAGCCCCCAATCAGCCCCAGCATTTT
TRBV6-5	TRBJ1-5	once	TRBD1	CASSYSIQGNQPQHF	TGTGCCAGCAGTTACTCGATACAGGGGAACCAGCCCCAGCATTTT
TRBV19	TRBJ2-1	NA	TRBD2	CASSMGSGTSGYNEQFF	TGTGCCAGTAGTATGGGCTCCGGGACTAGCGGGTACAATGAGCAGTTCTTC
TRBV19	TRBJ2-2	NA	TRBD2	CASRRPSGDTGELFF	TGTGCCAGTAGACGTCCTAGCGGGGACACCGGGGAGCTGTTTTTT
TRBV7-9	TRBJ2-1	NA	TRBD2	CASSRAGGVDEQFF	TGTGCCAGCAGCAGAGCGGGAGGCGTAGATGAGCAGTTCTTC
TRBV5-6	TRBJ1-6	NA	TRBD1	CGSSPGDRGNSPLHF	TGTGGCAGCAGCCCGGGGGACAGGGGGAATTCACCCCTCCACTTT
TRBV18	TRBJ1-1	few	TRBD1	CASSQQSTGTGTNTEAFF	TGTGCCAGCTCACAGCAATCAACCGGGACAGGGACGAACACTGAAGCTTTCTTT
TRBV6-1	TRBJ1-1	NA	NA	CASSDRGGRNTEAFF	TGTGCCAGCAGTGATAGGGGGGGCAGAAACACTGAAGCTTTCTTT
TRBV6-5	TRBJ1-2	once	NA	CASSYAGDYGYTF	TGTGCCAGCAGTTACGCAGGGGACTATGGCTACACCTTC
TRBV9	TRBJ2-7	once	NA	CASSGTDPYEQYF	TGTGCCAGCAGCGGAACAGACCCCTACGAGCAGTACTTC
TRBV7-9	TRBJ1-2	NA	TRBD1	CASSLEDRRLYGYTF	TGTGCCAGCAGCTTAGAGGACAGGCGTCTCTATGGCTACACCTTC
TRBV5-5	TRBJ1-1	NA	TRBD1	CASSLLPGQGAEYTEAFF	TGTGCCAGCAGCTTATTACCGGGACAGGGGGCAGAGTACACTGAAGCTTTCTTT